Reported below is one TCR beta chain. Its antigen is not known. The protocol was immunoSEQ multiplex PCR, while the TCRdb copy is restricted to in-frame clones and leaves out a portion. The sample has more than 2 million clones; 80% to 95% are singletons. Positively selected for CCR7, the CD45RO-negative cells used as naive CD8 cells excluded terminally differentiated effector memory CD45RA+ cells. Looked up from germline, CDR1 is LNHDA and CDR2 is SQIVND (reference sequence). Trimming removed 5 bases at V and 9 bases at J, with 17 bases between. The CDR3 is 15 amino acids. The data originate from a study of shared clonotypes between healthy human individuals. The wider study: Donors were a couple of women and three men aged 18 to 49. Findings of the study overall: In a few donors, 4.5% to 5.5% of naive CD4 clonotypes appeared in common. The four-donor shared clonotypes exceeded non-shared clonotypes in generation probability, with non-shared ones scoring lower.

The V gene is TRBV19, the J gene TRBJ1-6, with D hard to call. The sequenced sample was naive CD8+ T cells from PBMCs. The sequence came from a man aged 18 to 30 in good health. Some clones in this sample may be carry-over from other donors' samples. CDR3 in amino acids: CASSSNTHAASPLHF. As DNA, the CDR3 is TGTGCCAGTAGTTCCAATACTCATGCGGCTTCACCCCTCCACTTT. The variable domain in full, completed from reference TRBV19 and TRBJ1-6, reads DGGITQSPKYLFRKEGQNVTLSCEQNLNHDAMYWYRQDPGQGLRLIYYSQIVNDFQKGDIAEGYSVSREKKESFPLTVTSAQKNPTAFYLCASSSNTHAASPLHFGNGTRLTVT.